This TCR beta chain originates from a study of T-cell memory formation after mild COVID-19. This clonotype was counted many times. Per the germline V gene, CDR1 is SGHRS and CDR2 is YFSETQ. The CDR3 sequence is 14 residues long. The ends were cut back, 5 bases at V and 2 bases at J, with 12 bases in the middle. One entry per CDR3 protein results from TCRdb running MiXCR on the 5' RACE reads. The sample lists 300,000 to 400,000 distinct CDR3 sequences; 15% were seen once. This sequence joins TRBV5-1 and TRBJ2-3; D possibly uses TRBD1 or TRBD2 (6 bases each). Sample: PBMCs or a T cell subset sorted from them (not recorded which). This sequence originates from a man in his late teens or twenties who had mild COVID-19 (a few samples of this study predate the infection). Cell type and time point are not known. CDR3 sequence (DNA): TGCGCCAGCAGGTATCGGGGGCTCACAGATACGCAGTATTTT. Amino acid sequence: CASRYRGLTDTQYF.